These 27 T cell receptor beta chains were all obtained from the same sample, sequenced in a study of T-cell memory formation after mild COVID-19. TCRdb ran MiXCR on the 5' RACE reads and lists one entry per CDR3 protein. The data contain 50,000 or so distinct CDR3 sequences, 25% to 30% of them singletons. Sequenced input: PBMCs or a T cell subset sorted from them (not recorded which). These receptors were collected from a man in his late teens or twenties who had mild COVID-19 (a few samples of this study predate the infection). Cell type and time point are not known.

V usage is TRBV4-3 and J usage is TRBJ2-5, with 12 bases matching TRBD2. The CDR3 runs to 17 residues. Looked up from germline, CDR1 is LGHNA and CDR2 is YSLEER. The J segment lost 1 base and the V segment lost 0 bases, leaving 3 bases of the junction unmatched. The CDR3 here is CASSQEGGLAGQETQYF. CDR3 nucleotide sequence: TGCGCCAGCAGCCAAGAGGGGGGACTAGCGGGCCAAGAGACCCAGTACTTC.

CDR3 amino acids: CASSEGRDRGGDTQYF. The CDR3 nucleotides read TGTGCCAGCAGTGAAGGCCGGGACAGGGGTGGAGATACGCAGTATTTT. This chain joins TRBV2 and TRBJ2-3; 10 nucleotides match TRBD1. The ends lost 1 base at V and 5 bases at J; junction bases unmatched: 6. In germline, CDR1 is SNHLY, CDR2 FYNNEI. The CDR3 has 16 residues.

The rearrangement links TRBV4-3 to TRBJ1-5; the D is unclear. Germline CDR1 and CDR2: LGHNA and YSLEER. The CDR3 covers 15 residues. Trimming cost V 2 bases and J 2 bases, with 10 bases left between them. CDR3 nucleotides: TGCGCCAGCAGCCAATCTGACGTCGGCAATCAGCCCCAGCATTTT. It codes for CASSQSDVGNQPQHF.

This chain connects TRBV7-3 to TRBJ2-1; 7 nucleotides match TRBD2. Trimming removed 1 base from V and 6 bases from J; junction bases left unmatched: 6. The germline gives CDR1 SGHTA, CDR2 FQGTGA. The CDR3 contains 15 residues. The CDR3 reads CASSLSLRGTNEQFF. The CDR3 DNA sequence: TGTGCCAGCAGCTTAAGCCTGCGGGGGACCAATGAGCAGTTCTTC.

The chain uses TRBV4-3 and TRBJ2-5, with TRBD2 matching 9 bases. V lost 0 bases and J lost 2; bases outside the gene matches: 7. The CDR3 totals 17 residues. Germline CDR1 reads LGHNA; CDR2 reads YSLEER. CDR3 nucleotides: TGCGCCAGCAGCCAAGATCTCCTAGCGGGGCCTCAAGAGACCCAGTACTTC. Translating it yields CASSQDLLAGPQETQYF.

This clonotype was detected once. The chain uses TRBV23-1 and TRBJ2-3; no clear D. TRBV23-1 is given ORF status, its function remaining uncertain. Trimming pared 7 bases from V and 1 base from J, leaving 18 bases between. The CDR3 spans 16 residues. The DNA for the CDR3 is TGCGCCAGCAACCTCCGACCGCGCCCTTGCACAGATACGCAGTATTTT. It yields the protein CASNLRPRPCTDTQYF.

The table lists this clonotype with a few counts. V is TRBV20-1 and J is TRBJ2-1, with 15 bases fitting TRBD2. The CDR3 extends over 15 amino acids. The V and J ends lost 6 bases and 9 bases, in that order; junction bases with no gene match: 9. Germline values: CDR1 DFQATT, CDR2 SNEGSKA (reference sequence). CDR3 DNA sequence: TGCAGTGCGGACTGGACTAGCGGGGGGGCTGGTGAGCAGTTCTTC. It yields the protein CSADWTSGGAGEQFF.

The table lists this clonotype with a few counts. CDR3 DNA sequence: TGTGCCAGCAGCTTAACGGGGGGCCTCAATGAGCAGTTCTTC. It specifies CASSLTGGLNEQFF. The genes are TRBV7-9 and TRBJ2-1, with D perhaps TRBD2 (7 bases). Germline CDR1 and CDR2: SEHNR and FQNEAQ (reference sequence). Trimming left V 2 bases short and J 6 bases short, with 11 bases between. The CDR3 is made up of 14 amino acids.

This clonotype has a handful of counts. This chain uses TRBV5-1 with TRBJ2-1; 9 bases map to TRBD2. This CDR3 comprises 15 residues. Germline assignment: CDR1 SGHRS and CDR2 YFSETQ. Trimming at V came to 0 bases and at J to 9 bases, leaving 7 bases not matched to a gene. The CDR3 loop is CASSLEGGGASEQFF. CDR3 bases: TGCGCCAGCAGCTTGGAGGGCGGGGGGGCGAGTGAGCAGTTCTTC. Full variable domain (outside the CDR3, taken from reference TRBV5-1 and TRBJ2-1): KAGVTQTPRYLIKTRGQQVTLSCSPISGHRSVSWYQQTPGQGLQFLFEYFSETQRNKGNFPGRFSGRQFSNSRSEMNVSTLELGDSALYLCASSLEGGGASEQFFGPGTRLTVL.

The chain combines TRBV27 with TRBJ2-1, with 12 bases lining up with TRBD2. The CDR3 extends over 17 amino acids. The germline V gene has CDR1 MNHEY and CDR2 SMNVEV (reference sequence). V lost 2 bases, J lost 9 bases, and 11 bases stayed unmatched. The CDR3 loop reads CASSLVLAGGPRGEQFF. DNA for the CDR3: TGTGCCAGCAGTTTAGTCCTAGCGGGGGGGCCCCGCGGTGAGCAGTTCTTC.

This rearrangement joins TRBV20-1 to TRBJ2-7, with a tentative D call TRBD2 (5 bases). This CDR3 is built from 13 residues. Looked up from germline, CDR1 is DFQATT and CDR2 is SNEGSKA (reference sequence). V dropped 0 bases and J dropped 4 bases, with 10 bases sitting between them. The CDR3 loop is CSARESGKYEQYF. The CDR3 DNA follows: TGCAGTGCTAGAGAATCGGGGAAGTACGAGCAGTACTTC.

The rearrangement links TRBV6-5 to TRBJ2-1; 7 bases match TRBD2. The CDR3 consists of 15 residues. Germline CDR1 reads MNHEY; CDR2 reads SVGAGI. V shed 6 bases, J shed 0 bases, and the junction held 5 bases outside the gene matches. The CDR3 protein is CASRERGSSYNEQFF. CDR3 nucleotide sequence: TGTGCCAGCAGGGAGCGGGGTAGCTCCTACAATGAGCAGTTCTTC.

This rearrangement joins TRBV12-3 or TRBV12-4 to TRBJ2-5, with D perhaps TRBD1 or TRBD2 (5 bases each). CDR3 length: 17 residues. V dropped 0 bases and J dropped 0 bases, with 14 bases sitting between them. CDR3 coding DNA: TGTGCCAGCAGTTTAGCGTACACCGGGACGGACCAAGAGACCCAGTACTTC. It codes for CASSLAYTGTDQETQYF.

This clonotype showed up many times. V is TRBV29-1 and J is TRBJ2-1; tentatively, D is TRBD2 (6 bases). The CDR3 is 13 residues long. V gave up 6 bases and J gave up 12 bases, with 21 bases separating them. Germline V lookup: CDR1 SQVTM, CDR2 ANQGSEA. CDR3 amino acids: CSVPGLPSDGQFF. DNA of the CDR3: TGCAGCGTACCGGGACTGCCATCAGATGGGCAGTTCTTC.

The J gene is TRBJ2-7, the V gene TRBV10-3; D possibly corresponds to TRBD2 (6 bases). V was trimmed by 3 bases and J by 6 bases, leaving 12 bases between them. In germline, CDR1 is ENHRY, CDR2 SYGVKD. The CDR3 is 13 amino acids. CDR3 amino acids: CAISDLGEVEQYF. The DNA of the CDR3 is TGTGCCATCAGTGACCTAGGGGAGGTCGAGCAGTACTTC.

This clonotype was seen a few times. The chain uses TRBV7-9 and TRBJ2-3; 8 bases match TRBD1. CDR3 length equals 14 residues. Per germline, CDR1 SEHNR and CDR2 FQNEAQ (reference sequence). The trim removed 6 bases at V and 1 base at J, leaving 3 bases unmatched. The chain's CDR3 is CASSAGQGTDTQYF. CDR3 DNA sequence: TGTGCCAGCAGTGCGGGACAGGGCACAGATACGCAGTATTTT.

The gene calls are TRBV7-8 and TRBJ1-5, with 7 bases identical to TRBD1. Trimming at V came to 4 bases and at J to 2 bases, leaving 8 bases not matched to a gene. The CDR3 totals 16 residues. Looked up from germline, CDR1 is SGHVS and CDR2 is FQNEAQ. The CDR3 sequence: CASSSQQGYRNQPQHF. DNA of the CDR3: TGTGCCAGCAGCTCGCAACAGGGGTATCGCAATCAGCCCCAGCATTTT.

The V gene is TRBV5-1, the J gene TRBJ2-7; D perhaps matches TRBD2 (6 bases). Germline values: CDR1 SGHRS, CDR2 YFSETQ. The CDR3 contains 15 residues. Trimming pared 4 bases from V and 0 bases from J, leaving 14 bases between. The CDR3 protein is CASSLGTDSSYEQYF. The CDR3 DNA reads as TGCGCCAGCAGCCTCGGGACTGACAGCTCCTACGAGCAGTACTTC.

The chain is built from TRBV12-3 or TRBV12-4 and TRBJ2-1, with TRBD2 matching over 11 bases. V lost 6 bases and J lost 4; bases outside the gene matches: 5. The CDR3 covers 15 residues. CDR3: CASSFTSGGYNEQFF. CDR3 nucleotide sequence: TGTGCCAGCAGCTTTACTAGCGGGGGATACAATGAGCAGTTCTTC.

This clonotype occurred a few times. This sequence joins TRBV6-5 and TRBJ2-5; 9 positions agree with TRBD2. Looked up from germline, CDR1 is MNHEY and CDR2 is SVGAGI. The CDR3 is 15 residues long. V shed 5 bases and J 2 bases; nucleotides not matched to a gene: 6. This CDR3 is CASSPMSGGQETQYF. The CDR3 DNA is TGTGCCAGCAGTCCGATGAGCGGGGGGCAAGAGACCCAGTACTTC.

The chain joins TRBV27 to TRBJ2-7; D not resolved. CDR3 length: 12 residues. The V gene lost 4 bases and the J gene lost 0 bases, with 4 bases spanning the gap. Germline V CDR1 and CDR2: MNHEY, SMNVEV (reference sequence). DNA for the CDR3: TGTGCCAGCAGTTCGAGCTCCTACGAGCAGTACTTC. It translates to CASSSSSYEQYF.

The table lists this clonotype with a few counts. This sequence joins TRBV27 and TRBJ2-2, with a weak D call TRBD1 (5 bases). From germline, CDR1 is MNHEY and CDR2 SMNVEV (reference sequence). The ends were cut back, 5 bases at V and 1 base at J, with 8 bases in the middle. The CDR3 length is 14 residues. The CDR3 loop is CASSEDRNTGELFF. CDR3 sequence (DNA): TGTGCCAGCAGTGAAGACAGGAACACCGGGGAGCTGTTTTTT.

About this clonotype itself: One end of the junction does not line up with germline, which may come from a read error. The chain carries TRBV12-3 or TRBV12-4 and TRBJ2-1, with D unclear. The CDR3 sequence is 8 residues long. As DNA, the CDR3 is TGTGCCAGCAGTTCCTCGATCTTC. It specifies CASSSSIF.

This clonotype has a handful of counts. The chain joins TRBV7-9 to TRBJ2-5, with D perhaps TRBD1 (6 bases). CDR1 and CDR2 from the germline V gene are SEHNR and FQNEAQ (reference sequence). The CDR3 is 15 residues long. Trimming stripped 5 bases from V and 5 bases from J, with 18 bases between. CDR3 in amino acids: CASSAAQGIGETQYF. CDR3 DNA sequence: TGTGCCAGCAGCGCCGCGCAGGGGATCGGGGAGACCCAGTACTTC.

In nucleotides, the CDR3 is TGCGCCAGCAGCCAAGATCGGAAGGGATGGGATGGCTACACCTTC. Its translation: CASSQDRKGWDGYTF. The rearrangement links TRBV4-3 to TRBJ1-2; D gene unclear. The CDR3 runs 15 residues. Germline loops: CDR1 LGHNA, CDR2 YSLEER. Trimming took off 0 bases at V and 6 bases at J, with 14 bases between the two ends.

This clonotype was picked up a small number of times. The V and J genes are TRBV7-9 and TRBJ1-2; D remains ambiguous. The V end lost 1 base, the J end lost 8 bases, and 20 bases lay between the germline ends. Germline CDR1 SEHNR, CDR2 FQNEAQ (reference sequence). The CDR3 covers 16 residues. CDR3 protein: CASSLVSAQNLRGYTF. The DNA of the CDR3 is TGTGCCAGCAGCTTAGTATCCGCGCAAAACCTCAGGGGCTACACCTTC.

The chain combines TRBV10-3 with TRBJ2-7, with D perhaps TRBD1 (5 bases). V lost 7 bases, J lost 2 bases, and 12 bases lay in between. Germline loops: CDR1 ENHRY, CDR2 SYGVKD. CDR3 length: 13 amino acids. CDR3 in DNA: TGTGCCATCACGACAGAGTCTACCTACGAGCAGTACTTC. This codes for CAITTESTYEQYF.